One and the same sample provided the 10 T cell receptor beta chains below, sequenced in a study of shared clonotypes between healthy human individuals. CD8 cells regarded as naive lacked CD45RO, were positively chosen for CCR7, and omitted terminally differentiated effector memory CD45RA+ cells. Generated by immunoSEQ multiplex PCR, the TCRdb table keeps only in-frame clones and is missing some. The sample lists hundreds of thousands of clones, roughly 96% occurring once. Material for sequencing was naive CD8+ T cells sorted from blood. The receptors originated from a man aged 30 to 39 in good health.

This sequence joins TRBV28 and TRBJ2-7; no definite D call. Trimming took 3 bases from V and 5 from J, leaving 14 bases between them. The CDR3 runs 14 residues. CDR1 is MDHEN, CDR2 SYDVKM, per germline. The DNA of the CDR3 is TGTGCCAGCAGTTTTGGTGGTTTGACGCACGAGCAGTACTTC. Protein sequence: CASSFGGLTHEQYF.

The gene calls are TRBV6-5 and TRBJ2-7; 8 positions match TRBD2. This CDR3 is built from 16 residues. V dropped 0 bases and J dropped 1; count of bases not matched to a gene: 5. CDR1 is MNHEY, CDR2 SVGAGI, per germline. CDR3 sequence: CASSYSPSGLSYEQYF. The CDR3 coding sequence is TGTGCCAGCAGTTACTCCCCTAGCGGGTTATCCTACGAGCAGTACTTC.

This chain joins TRBV5-6 and TRBJ2-3; D is undetermined. V lost 0 bases, J lost 6 bases, and 17 bases lay in between. Germline V gives CDR1 SGHDT, CDR2 YYEEEE. The CDR3 is 16 residues long. The CDR3 region is CASSLGLLSSPDTQYF. The CDR3 DNA is TGTGCCAGCAGCTTGGGCCTTTTGTCTTCCCCCGATACGCAGTATTTT.

This chain connects TRBV2 to TRBJ2-1, with 11 bases that match TRBD2. CDR3 size: 17 residues. Losses at the gene ends were 6 bases for V and 5 bases for J; bases not matched to a gene: 12. Looked up from germline, CDR1 is SNHLY and CDR2 is FYNNEI. CDR3 residues: CASSLLSSGRSHNEQFF. CDR3 coding DNA: TGTGCCAGCAGCCTATTATCTAGCGGGAGGTCCCACAATGAGCAGTTCTTC.

This sequence joins TRBV7-2 and TRBJ2-1; D remains unclear. From germline, CDR1 is SGHTA and CDR2 FQGNSA. The ends were cut back, 3 bases at V and 0 bases at J, with 6 bases in the middle. The CDR3 covers 14 residues. The DNA of the CDR3 is TGTGCCAGCAGCTTGGGGATCTCCTACAATGAGCAGTTCTTC. Translating gives CASSLGISYNEQFF.

The chain combines TRBV30 with TRBJ2-7; D is perhaps TRBD2 (5 bases). Germline CDR1 is GTSNPN and CDR2 is SVGIG (reference sequence). The CDR3 is 11 amino acids. Trimming stripped 3 bases from V and 3 bases from J, with 6 bases between. The CDR3 region is CAWRGVYEQYF. The DNA of the CDR3 is TGTGCCTGGAGGGGAGTCTACGAGCAGTACTTC.

With respect to this clone: Other DNA sequences in this specimen translate into the identical CDR3. The genes are TRBV4-1 and TRBJ1-1; the D gene is possibly TRBD1 (6 bases). The V end lost 0 bases, the J end lost 1 base, and 9 bases lay between the germline ends. This CDR3 has 15 amino acids. Germline lookup yields CDR1 MGHRA and CDR2 YSYEKL. The CDR3 protein is CASSQEPGQNTEAFF. The CDR3 region has the DNA TGCGCCAGCAGCCAAGAACCGGGACAGAACACTGAAGCTTTCTTT.

This clone was picked up one time. Here the CDR3 reads CASSQVPGQGVYEQYF. CDR3 bases: TGCGCCAGCAGCCAAGTACCGGGACAGGGGGTCTACGAGCAGTACTTC. The chain carries TRBV4-1 and TRBJ2-7, with 11 positions matching TRBD1. Per the germline V gene, CDR1 is MGHRA and CDR2 is YSYEKL. V shed 1 base, J shed 3 bases, and the junction held 5 bases outside the gene matches. The CDR3 is 16 amino acids.

The chain employs TRBV29-1 and TRBJ2-3; 7 bases line up with TRBD1. Germline CDR1 and CDR2: SQVTM and ANQGSEA. V lost 6 bases to trimming and J lost 3 bases; unmatched junction nucleotides: 3. This CDR3 is 12 amino acids long. CDR3: CSVGDRTDTQYF. DNA of the CDR3: TGCAGCGTAGGGGACAGAACAGATACGCAGTATTTT.

This chain uses TRBV7-8 with TRBJ2-7; D could derive from TRBD1 or TRBD2 (5 bases each). Germline CDR1 SGHVS, CDR2 FQNEAQ. The CDR3 spans 13 residues. Trimming stripped 3 bases from V and 5 bases from J, with 11 bases between. CDR3 DNA sequence: TGTGCCAGCAGCTTCATCCTGGGGGACGAGCAGTACTTC. Residues: CASSFILGDEQYF.